Listed below are T cell receptor beta chains from one sample, sequenced in a study of blood T cell repertoires in COVID-19. The method was immunoSEQ multiplex PCR; TCRdb's version includes in-frame clones alone and lacks a portion of them. The repertoire includes some 180,000 clones, around 85% of them detected once, and more than 5.5% sits in the top ten. Sequencing used PBMCs or T cells enriched from blood (not recorded which). The source of these receptors is a man aged 40-55 years who had recovered from COVID-19. Each CDR3 is given with its conserved first and last residue. D genes are given only for firm matches. For some rows the clone size is stated as once, few or many, or as a class when expanded; others skip it.

v_gene,abundance,d_gene,j_gene,len,CDR3aa,CDR3nt
TRBV5-4,NA,NA,TRBJ2-2,13,CASSKEVTGELFF,TGTGCCAGCAGCAAGGAGGTCACCGGGGAGCTGTTTTTT
TRBV7-9,NA,NA,TRBJ1-3,15,CASSRESTSGNTIYF,TGTGCCAGCAGCCGGGAGAGTACATCTGGAAACACCATATATTTT
TRBV13,NA,NA,TRBJ2-2,14,CASSLGPGARELFF,TGTGCCAGCAGCTTGGGGCCGGGAGCTAGGGAGCTGTTTTTT
TRBV7-2,NA,TRBD2,TRBJ2-1,16,CASSLEASGGHNEQFF,TGTGCCAGCAGCTTAGAAGCTAGCGGGGGTCACAATGAGCAGTTCTTC
TRBV11-3,few,NA,TRBJ2-2,14,CASSLDEDTGELFF,TGTGCCAGCAGCTTAGACGAGGACACCGGGGAGCTGTTTTTT
TRBV19,NA,NA,TRBJ1-5,13,CASSIALGRAQHF,TGTGCCAGTAGTATAGCTTTGGGCAGGGCCCAGCATTTT
TRBV2,NA,NA,TRBJ1-1,12,CASSELETEAFF,TGTGCCAGCAGTGAACTGGAGACTGAAGCTTTCTTT
TRBV5-6,NA,NA,TRBJ1-2,14,CASSPLGGRDGYTF,TGTGCCAGCAGCCCTCTCGGAGGCCGGGATGGCTACACCTTC
TRBV3-1/TRBV3-2,NA,NA,TRBJ1-4,16,CASSQGGHPTNEKLFF,TGTGCCAGCAGCCAAGGGGGACACCCAACTAATGAAAAACTGTTTTTT
TRBV5-5,NA,NA,TRBJ2-2,13,CASSADFTGELFF,TGTGCCAGCAGCGCCGACTTCACCGGGGAGCTGTTTTTT
TRBV10-3,few,NA,TRBJ1-1,15,CAISESGPRNTEAFF,TGTGCCATCAGTGAGTCGGGGCCGAGGAACACTGAAGCTTTCTTT
TRBV9,NA,TRBD1,TRBJ1-5,14,CASSGRTGGGPQHF,TGTGCCAGCAGCGGACGGACAGGGGGCGGCCCCCAGCATTTT
TRBV19,NA,NA,TRBJ1-1,14,CASSIVGGNTEAFF,TGTGCCAGTAGTATAGTTGGAGGGAACACTGAAGCTTTCTTT
TRBV2,NA,NA,TRBJ2-7,15,CASTLREGFSNEQYF,TGTGCCAGCACCCTCCGTGAGGGATTCTCCAACGAGCAGTACTTC
TRBV7-3,NA,NA,TRBJ1-6,15,CASSSTGSYNSPLHF,TGTGCCAGCAGCTCTACGGGCTCCTATAATTCACCCCTCCACTTT
TRBV7-3,NA,NA,TRBJ2-2,14,CASSLSGTTGELFF,TGTGCCAGCAGCCTGAGCGGTACCACCGGGGAGCTGTTTTTT
TRBV10-2,NA,NA,TRBJ1-6,15,CASASGISYNSPLHF,TGCGCCAGTGCCTCAGGGATCTCCTATAATTCACCCCTCCACTTT
TRBV12-3/TRBV12-4,NA,NA,TRBJ1-2,13,CASSITGIYGYTF,TGTGCCAGCAGTATTACAGGCATCTATGGCTACACCTTC
TRBV9,NA,NA,TRBJ1-2,15,CASSVDVGAGYGYTF,TGTGCCAGCAGCGTAGATGTAGGGGCTGGCTATGGCTACACCTTC
TRBV19,NA,TRBD1,TRBJ1-5,17,CASSQGVGGSSNQPQHF,TGTGCCAGTAGCCAGGGGGTGGGAGGTTCGAGCAATCAGCCCCAGCATTTT
TRBV18,NA,NA,TRBJ2-7,12,CASSPLSYEQYF,TGTGCCAGCTCCCCCCTTTCGTACGAGCAGTACTTC
TRBV19,NA,NA,TRBJ2-7,13,CASSKRDSYEQYF,TGTGCCAGTAGCAAGAGAGACTCGTACGAGCAGTACTTC
TRBV3-1/TRBV3-2,NA,NA,TRBJ2-3,17,CASSQGGILGGADTQYF,TGTGCCAGCAGCCAAGGGGGGATACTGGGAGGAGCAGATACGCAGTATTTT
TRBV30,NA,NA,TRBJ1-3,15,CAWSPPVDSGNTIYF,TGTGCCTGGAGTCCACCGGTGGACAGTGGAAACACCATATATTTT
TRBV5-8,NA,TRBD1,TRBJ1-5,16,CASSFGETGGNQPQHF,TGTGCCAGCAGCTTCGGGGAAACAGGGGGCAATCAGCCCCAGCATTTT
TRBV5-1,NA,NA,TRBJ2-1,15,CASSRDSQGWNEQFF,TGCGCCAGCAGCAGGGACTCGCAAGGTTGGAATGAGCAGTTCTTC
TRBV18,NA,TRBD2,TRBJ2-6,19,CASSPPPFRGVSGANVLTF,TGTGCCAGCTCACCACCGCCCTTCCGGGGGGTTTCTGGGGCCAACGTCCTGACTTTC
TRBV14,NA,NA,TRBJ1-1,14,CASSQVRGDTEAFF,TGTGCCAGCAGCCAAGTCCGGGGGGACACTGAAGCTTTCTTT
TRBV19,NA,NA,TRBJ1-1,16,CASSNLPQVGRPEAFF,TGTGCCAGTAGTAACCTCCCACAGGTTGGGAGGCCTGAAGCTTTCTTT
TRBV28,NA,NA,TRBJ1-2,15,CASSPAGLIAYGYTF,TGTGCCAGCAGTCCGGCGGGCCTCATAGCCTATGGCTACACCTTC
TRBV7-9,NA,TRBD1,TRBJ1-6,16,CASSSPPGQYNSPLHF,TGTGCCAGCAGCTCCCCTCCGGGACAGTATAATTCACCCCTCCACTTT
TRBV7-8,NA,TRBD1,TRBJ1-1,15,CASSSRTGRGTEAFF,TGTGCCAGCAGCTCCCGGACAGGGCGAGGAACTGAAGCTTTCTTT
TRBV14,NA,NA,TRBJ1-4,15,CASSQLQTPNEKLFF,TGTGCCAGCAGCCAGTTACAGACCCCTAATGAAAAACTGTTTTTT
TRBV10-3,NA,NA,TRBJ1-1,14,CAIRGDGGGHEAFF,TGTGCCATCAGAGGGGACGGCGGGGGACATGAAGCTTTCTTT
TRBV21-1,NA,NA,TRBJ2-1,15,CASSKGDSLDNEQFF,TGTGCCAGCAGCAAAGGGGACAGCCTTGACAATGAGCAGTTCTTC